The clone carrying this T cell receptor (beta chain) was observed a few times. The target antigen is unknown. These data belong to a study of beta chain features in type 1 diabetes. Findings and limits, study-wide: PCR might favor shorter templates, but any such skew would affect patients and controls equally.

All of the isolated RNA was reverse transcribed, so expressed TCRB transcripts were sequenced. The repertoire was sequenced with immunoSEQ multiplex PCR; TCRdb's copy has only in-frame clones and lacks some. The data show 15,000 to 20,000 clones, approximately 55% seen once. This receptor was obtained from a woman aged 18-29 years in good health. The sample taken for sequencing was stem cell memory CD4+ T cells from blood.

DNA of the CDR3: TGTGCCAGCAGTTTCGGACAGGGGAATCCGCAGTATTTT. This gives the protein CASSFGQGNPQYF. The rearrangement uses TRBV2 and TRBJ2-3, with 9 bases fitting TRBD1. V lost 5 bases, J lost 10 bases, and 7 bases stayed unmatched. The CDR3 loop spans 13 amino acids. The germline gives CDR1 SNHLY, CDR2 FYNNEI.